This is a list of T cell receptor beta chains from one sample in a study of T-cell reconstitution after alpha-beta-depleted transplantation in children. TCRdb fed the PCR reads into MiXCR, producing one record per CDR3 protein. The sample includes just under 150,000 distinct CDR3 sequences, around 8.5% of them seen just once. This specimen was PBMCs, mostly from graft donor cells, taken 180 days after TCRalphabeta/CD19-depleted stem cell transplant. These receptor sequences come from a female patient aged 2-10 years who had a stem cell transplant for congenital amegakaryocytic thrombocytopenia, so the T cells may come from the graft donor. Each CDR3 is given with its conserved first and last residue. D genes are given only for firm matches. Only part of the rows carry a size: once, few, many, or a class if the clone is expanded.

many	TRBV28	TRBJ2-7	TRBD1	13	TGTGCCAGCAGCTCCGGACAGGTCCTCCCAGGGTACTTC	CASSSGQVLPGYF
many	TRBV7-6	TRBJ2-2	NA	18	TGTGCCAGCAGCTTTACGGGGGGACAGGTCATGAGCACCGGGGAGCTGTTTTTT	CASSFTGGQVMSTGELFF
many	TRBV27	TRBJ2-1	TRBD2	15	TGTGCCAGCATCCGAGGAAGGCTAGCGGCCAATGAGCAGTTCTTC	CASIRGRLAANEQFF
many	TRBV28	TRBJ2-7	TRBD2	13	TGTGCCAGCAGCATAGCGGGAGGGTACGAGCAGTACTTC	CASSIAGGYEQYF
few	TRBV4-1	TRBJ2-2	NA	18	TGCGCCAGCAGCCAAGATTCGTGGCTAGAGAAGAACACCGGGGAGCTGTTTTTT	CASSQDSWLEKNTGELFF
many	TRBV12-3/TRBV12-4	TRBJ2-5	NA	15	TGTGCCAGCAGTTTAGCTACCGGAGGAGCGGGGACCCAGTACTTC	CASSLATGGAGTQYF
many	TRBV28	TRBJ1-5	NA	12	TGTGCCAGCAGTTCGGTGGTTCAGCCCCAGCATTTT	CASSSVVQPQHF
many	TRBV2	TRBJ1-1	NA	13	TGTGCCAGCAGTGACCCGGAGGTAACTGAAGCTTTCTTT	CASSDPEVTEAFF
few	TRBV3-1	TRBJ2-7	NA	15	TGTGCCAGCAGCCAAGAGACAGGAAACTCCTACGAGCAGTACTTC	CASSQETGNSYEQYF
many	TRBV29-1	TRBJ2-2	NA	13	TGCAGCGTTGACCCGCAGGACACCGGGGAGCTGTTTTTT	CSVDPQDTGELFF
many	TRBV20-1	TRBJ2-1	TRBD2	12	TGCAGCGGGACTACTTCCTACAATGAGCAGTTCTTC	CSGTTSYNEQFF
few	TRBV5-1	TRBJ2-3	TRBD2	17	TGCGCCAGCAGCTCTACACAACTAGCGGGAGTGACAGATACGCAGTATTTT	CASSSTQLAGVTDTQYF
many	TRBV29-1	TRBJ2-1	NA	15	TGCAGCGTTGTCGTGTGGCAGTGGACGTTCAATGAGCAGTTCTTC	CSVVVWQWTFNEQFF
many	TRBV6-5	TRBJ1-2	TRBD1	13	TGTGCCAGCAGTTACGACAGGGCTTTTGGCTACACCTTC	CASSYDRAFGYTF
many	TRBV20-1	TRBJ2-4	NA	14	TGCAGTGCTAATTCCCCCTGGCCCAAAAACATTCAGTACTTC	CSANSPWPKNIQYF
many	TRBV5-1	TRBJ2-7	NA	14	TGCGCCAGCAGCGGGGGGCAATCCGGGTACGAGCAGTACTTC	CASSGGQSGYEQYF
many	TRBV20-1	TRBJ2-7	TRBD1	15	TGCAGTGCTAGATTTTTGGACAGGGGGGTTCGGGAGCAGTACTTC	CSARFLDRGVREQYF
many	TRBV20-1	TRBJ2-1	NA	15	TGCAGTGCTAGACCTGGGCGGGACGAGTACAATGAGCAGTTCTTC	CSARPGRDEYNEQFF
few	TRBV6-1	TRBJ2-3	NA	15	TGTGCCAGCAGAGATACAGGGATTCTCACAGATACGCAGTATTTT	CASRDTGILTDTQYF
many	TRBV5-1	TRBJ2-1	TRBD2	19	TGCGCCAGCAGCTTCCAACTAGCGGGACGCCCGGGCTCCTACAATGAGCAGTTCTTC	CASSFQLAGRPGSYNEQFF
NA	TRBV12-3/TRBV12-4	TRBJ2-1	TRBD2	18	TGTGCCCGCAGTTTTTCAGCGGCCTCCCGGGGGGTAAACAATGAGCAGTTCTTC	CARSFSAASRGVNNEQFF
many	TRBV18	TRBJ2-1	TRBD2	13	TGTGCCAGCCGGACTAGCGGTAACAATGAGCAGTTCTTC	CASRTSGNNEQFF
many	TRBV29-1	TRBJ2-7	TRBD1	14	TGCAGCGTCGAAGGGGGACAGGGTTCCGACGAGCAGTACTTC	CSVEGGQGSDEQYF
many	TRBV20-1	TRBJ1-1	NA	11	TGCAGTGCTCTCCAGGGAACTGAAGCTTTCTTT	CSALQGTEAFF
NA	TRBV5-1	TRBJ2-2	NA	13	TGCGCCAGCAGCCCCTCCGGGACCGGGGAGCTGTTTTTT	CASSPSGTGELFF
many	TRBV2	TRBJ1-2	NA	14	TGTGCCAGCAGGGTTCAAACAGGGTACTATGGCTACACCTTC	CASRVQTGYYGYTF
many	TRBV7-6	TRBJ1-1	NA	14	TGTGCCAGCAGCTGGGGGATTGGCGGAGGCGAAGCTTTCTTT	CASSWGIGGGEAFF
few	TRBV20-1	TRBJ2-2	NA	15	TGCAGTGCTAGAGATCCCAGGACCAACACCGGGGAGCTGTTTTTT	CSARDPRTNTGELFF
many	TRBV7-8	TRBJ1-1	NA	8	TGTGCCAGCAGGGCGTATGACTTT	CASRAYDF
NA	TRBV28	TRBJ1-6	NA	17	TGTGCCAGCAGTCCCTCGGGAGGGGGGGCCTATAATTCACCCCTCCACTTT	CASSPSGGGAYNSPLHF
many	TRBV20-1	TRBJ2-1	TRBD2	14	TGCAGTGCTTCCAAAGCGGGAGCCTGGGGAGAGCAGTTCTTC	CSASKAGAWGEQFF
few	TRBV4-3	TRBJ2-7	TRBD2	15	TGCGCCAGCAGCCAAGAGCGGGAGGGCCGTTACGAGCAGTACTTC	CASSQEREGRYEQYF